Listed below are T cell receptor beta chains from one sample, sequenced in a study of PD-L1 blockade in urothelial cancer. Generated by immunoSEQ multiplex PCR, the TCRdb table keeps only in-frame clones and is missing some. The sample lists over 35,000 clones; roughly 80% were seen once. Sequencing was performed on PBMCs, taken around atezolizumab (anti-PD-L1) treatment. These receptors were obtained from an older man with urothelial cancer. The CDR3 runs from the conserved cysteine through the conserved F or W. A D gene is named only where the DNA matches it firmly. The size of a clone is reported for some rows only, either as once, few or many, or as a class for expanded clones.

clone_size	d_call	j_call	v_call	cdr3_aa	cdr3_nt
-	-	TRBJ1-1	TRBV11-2	CASSFEASMNTEAFF	TGTGCCAGCAGCTTTGAGGCTTCCATGAACACTGAAGCTTTCTTT
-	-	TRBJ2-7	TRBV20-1	CSAFGEYEQYF	TGCAGTGCTTTCGGGGAGTACGAGCAGTACTTC
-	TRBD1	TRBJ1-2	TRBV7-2	CASSLGDRPFGYTF	TGTGCCAGCAGCTTAGGGGACAGGCCCTTCGGCTACACCTTC
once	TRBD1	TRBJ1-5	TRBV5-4	CASSLGTGEPQHF	TGTGCCAGCAGCTTGGGGACAGGTGAGCCCCAGCATTTT
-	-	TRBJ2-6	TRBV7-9	CASSGRGGAGIAGANVLTF	TGTGCCAGCAGTGGGAGGGGGGGAGCCGGGATTGCGGGGGCCAACGTCCTGACTTTC
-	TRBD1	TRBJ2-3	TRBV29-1	CSVEMGQGFLDTQYF	TGCAGCGTTGAAATGGGACAGGGATTTTTGGATACGCAGTATTTT
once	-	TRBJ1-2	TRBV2	CASTRTVSDYGYTF	TGTGCCAGCACCCGGACAGTCTCAGACTATGGCTACACCTTC
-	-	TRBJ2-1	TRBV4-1	CASSQDPVEGAYNEQFF	TGCGCCAGCAGCCAAGATCCGGTCGAAGGGGCCTACAATGAGCAGTTCTTC
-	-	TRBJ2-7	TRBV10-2	CASTVPNSYEQYF	TGCGCCAGCACTGTCCCTAACTCCTACGAGCAGTACTTC
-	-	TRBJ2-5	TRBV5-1	CASSFGGASETQYF	TGCGCCAGCAGCTTTGGGGGGGCCTCCGAGACCCAGTACTTC
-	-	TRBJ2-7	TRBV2	CASTDPTGYEQYF	TGTGCCAGCACCGACCCTACCGGGTACGAGCAGTACTTC
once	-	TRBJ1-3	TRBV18	CASSPEEGPPGNTIYF	TGTGCCAGCTCACCTGAGGAGGGTCCCCCTGGAAACACCATATATTTT
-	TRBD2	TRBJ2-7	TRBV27	CASSLGTSGRFYEQYF	TGTGCCAGCAGTTTGGGGACTAGCGGGAGGTTCTACGAGCAGTACTTC
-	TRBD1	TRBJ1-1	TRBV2	CASSGYPGQTLGNTEAFF	TGTGCCAGCAGTGGATACCCGGGACAGACGTTAGGGAACACTGAAGCTTTCTTT
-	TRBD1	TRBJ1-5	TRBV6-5	CASSYSQGKNQPQHF	TGTGCCAGCAGTTACTCACAGGGGAAAAATCAGCCCCAGCATTTT
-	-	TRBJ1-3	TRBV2	CASSEGRGNSGNTIYF	TGTGCCAGCAGTGAAGGTCGGGGGAACTCTGGAAACACCATATATTTT
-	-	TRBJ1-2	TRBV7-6	CASSSGLRDYGYTF	TGTGCCAGCAGTTCAGGGTTGCGCGACTATGGCTACACCTTC
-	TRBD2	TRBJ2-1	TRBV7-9	CASSLPIGLAGSNEQFF	TGTGCCAGCAGCTTACCTATCGGACTAGCGGGATCCAATGAGCAGTTCTTC
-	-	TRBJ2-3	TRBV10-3	CAISTGLTGTTDTQYF	TGTGCCATCAGTACTGGGCTCACAGGGACCACAGATACGCAGTATTTT
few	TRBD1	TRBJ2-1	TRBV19	CASSMRRQGAYEQFF	TGTGCCAGTAGTATGAGAAGGCAGGGGGCATATGAGCAGTTCTTC
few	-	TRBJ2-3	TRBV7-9	CASSPQAFTDTQYF	TGTGCCAGCAGCCCTCAGGCTTTCACAGATACGCAGTATTTT
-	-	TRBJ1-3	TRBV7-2	CASSLGPANAGNTIYF	TGTGCCAGCAGCTTGGGGCCAGCTAACGCTGGAAACACCATATATTTT
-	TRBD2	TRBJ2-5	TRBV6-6	CASDPGGEETQYF	TGTGCCTCAGACCCGGGGGGGGAAGAGACCCAGTACTTC
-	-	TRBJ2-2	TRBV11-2	CASSLDRRRAEGTGELFF	TGTGCCAGCAGCTTAGATCGGCGCAGGGCGGAGGGCACCGGGGAGCTGTTTTTT
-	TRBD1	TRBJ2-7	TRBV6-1	CASGTGIREQYF	TGTGCCAGCGGGACAGGGATCCGCGAGCAGTACTTC
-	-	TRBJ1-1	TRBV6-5	CASSPRRLEGAEAFF	TGTGCCAGCAGCCCACGACGACTCGAGGGGGCTGAAGCTTTCTTT
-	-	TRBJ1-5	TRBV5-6	CASSLTGGQPQHF	TGTGCCAGCAGCCTGACAGGTGGGCAGCCCCAGCATTTT
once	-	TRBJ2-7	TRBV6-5	CASSISNGFYEQYF	TGTGCCAGCAGCATTAGTAACGGTTTCTACGAGCAGTACTTC
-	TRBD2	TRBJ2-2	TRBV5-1	CASSLEQGQREYTGELFF	TGCGCCAGCAGCTTGGAACAGGGTCAGCGGGAGTACACCGGGGAGCTGTTTTTT
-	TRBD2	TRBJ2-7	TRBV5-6	CANSLVGSGRYEQYF	TGTGCCAACAGCTTGGTGGGTAGCGGGAGGTACGAGCAGTACTTC
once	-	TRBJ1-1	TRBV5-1	CASSLDDSKGNTEAFF	TGCGCCAGCAGCTTGGATGACAGCAAGGGGAACACTGAAGCTTTCTTT
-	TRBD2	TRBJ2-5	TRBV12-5	CASGSPTGGAWETQYF	TGTGCTAGTGGTTCGCCGACCGGGGGGGCGTGGGAGACCCAGTACTTC
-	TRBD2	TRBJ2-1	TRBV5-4	CASSTATSGGNNEQFF	TGTGCCAGCAGCACGGCTACCAGCGGGGGGAACAATGAGCAGTTCTTC